The clone carrying this TCR beta chain was recorded a few times. The data originate from a study of technical replicates of blood from a few donors. The CDR3 spans 14 residues. The ends lost 8 bases at V and 2 bases at J; junction bases unmatched: 8. Per the germline V gene, CDR1 is MNHNY and CDR2 is SVGAGI (reference sequence). Produced via immunoSEQ multiplex PCR; TCRdb's table is partial and in-frame only. The table includes tens of thousands of clones, around 86% detected once. This sequence was found in a human donor in good health. Some clones in this sample may be carry-over from other donors' samples. V usage is TRBV6-6 and J usage is TRBJ1-1; 7 positions match TRBD1. Material for sequencing was PBMCs. The CDR3 reads CASGQGTANTEAFF. For the CDR3, the DNA is TGTGCCAGCGGACAAGGGACAGCCAACACTGAAGCTTTCTTT.